The rows below give T cell receptor beta chains drawn from one sample of a study of regulatory T cells in long-lasting Graves disease. MiXCR, applied by TCRdb to the multiplex PCR reads, yields one record per CDR3 protein. The sample comprises some 470,000 distinct CDR3 sequences, about a fifth of which are singletons, and about 6.6% rests with the top ten. Sample: peripheral blood mononuclear cells (PBMCs), taken when the disease was refractory, from a patient treated with antithyroid drugs. These TCRs come from a female donor with Graves disease. CDR3s include the opening cysteine and the closing phenylalanine or tryptophan. D genes are given only for firm matches. Rows give clone size only sometimes, using once, few, many, or a class for an expanded clone.

CDR3 protein: CASSYSPGLNTEAFF; CDR3 DNA: TGTGCCAGCAGTTACTCCCCAGGCCTGAACACTGAAGCTTTCTTT; V gene: TRBV6-2/TRBV6-3; clone size: once; D gene: NA; J gene: TRBJ1-1
CDR3 protein: CSAWDLRYQETQYF; CDR3 DNA: TGCAGTGCTTGGGACCTCAGGTACCAAGAGACCCAGTACTTC; V gene: TRBV20-1; clone size: few; D gene: NA; J gene: TRBJ2-5
CDR3 protein: CASRSTFGSETQYF; CDR3 DNA: TGTGCCAGCAGGTCTACTTTTGGCTCGGAGACCCAGTACTTC; V gene: TRBV12-3/TRBV12-4; clone size: many; D gene: NA; J gene: TRBJ2-5
CDR3 protein: CAWSADSREAFF; CDR3 DNA: TGTGCCTGGAGTGCTGACAGCCGTGAAGCTTTCTTT; V gene: TRBV30; clone size: many; D gene: NA; J gene: TRBJ1-1
CDR3 protein: CASQVRNYGYTF; CDR3 DNA: TGTGCCAGTCAAGTCCGTAACTATGGCTACACCTTC; V gene: TRBV19; clone size: NA; D gene: NA; J gene: TRBJ1-2
CDR3 protein: CASSPWGSSTEAFF; CDR3 DNA: TGTGCCAGCTCACCATGGGGATCGAGCACTGAAGCTTTCTTT; V gene: TRBV18; clone size: NA; D gene: NA; J gene: TRBJ1-1
CDR3 protein: CASRAAGETQYF; CDR3 DNA: TGTGCCAGCAGGGCGGCTGGGGAGACCCAGTACTTC; V gene: TRBV12-3/TRBV12-4; clone size: many; D gene: NA; J gene: TRBJ2-5
CDR3 protein: CATKRTDSSNQPQHF; CDR3 DNA: TGTGCCACCAAAAGGACAGACTCTAGCAATCAGCCCCAGCATTTT; V gene: TRBV10-3; clone size: few; D gene: NA; J gene: TRBJ1-5
CDR3 protein: CASRPGPQETQYF; CDR3 DNA: TGCGCCAGCAGGCCCGGTCCCCAAGAGACCCAGTACTTC; V gene: TRBV5-1; clone size: NA; D gene: NA; J gene: TRBJ2-5
CDR3 protein: CATQLGGSYEQYF; CDR3 DNA: TGTGCCACCCAGCTCGGTGGCTCCTACGAGCAGTACTTC; V gene: TRBV3-1; clone size: few; D gene: NA; J gene: TRBJ2-7
CDR3 protein: CATSDPGTGETQYF; CDR3 DNA: TGTGCCACCAGTGATCCAGGGACAGGGGAGACCCAGTACTTC; V gene: TRBV24-1; clone size: many; D gene: TRBD1; J gene: TRBJ2-5
CDR3 protein: CASSPIATEAFF; CDR3 DNA: TGTGCCAGCAGCCCGATCGCCACTGAAGCTTTCTTT; V gene: TRBV28; clone size: many; D gene: NA; J gene: TRBJ1-1
CDR3 protein: CASSRTGGHTEAFF; CDR3 DNA: TGTGCCAGCAGTCGAACAGGGGGCCACACTGAAGCTTTCTTT; V gene: TRBV12-3/TRBV12-4; clone size: many; D gene: TRBD1; J gene: TRBJ1-1
CDR3 protein: CSARDPGDSNQPQHF; CDR3 DNA: TGCAGTGCTAGAGATCCAGGAGATAGCAATCAGCCCCAGCATTTT; V gene: TRBV20-1; clone size: NA; D gene: NA; J gene: TRBJ1-5
CDR3 protein: CASSSSPDPDTEQYF; CDR3 DNA: TGTGCCAGCAGCTCTTCACCTGACCCAGATACCGAGCAGTACTTC; V gene: TRBV13; clone size: NA; D gene: NA; J gene: TRBJ2-7
CDR3 protein: CASKTRVGEQYF; CDR3 DNA: TGTGCCAGCAAGACCAGGGTTGGGGAGCAGTACTTC; V gene: TRBV6-1; clone size: NA; D gene: NA; J gene: TRBJ2-7
CDR3 protein: CASSLSDRGTEAFF; CDR3 DNA: TGTGCCAGCAGTTTATCGGACCGAGGGACTGAAGCTTTCTTT; V gene: TRBV28; clone size: many; D gene: NA; J gene: TRBJ1-1
CDR3 protein: CSARDGRATGELFF; CDR3 DNA: TGCAGTGCTAGAGACGGCAGAGCCACCGGGGAGCTGTTTTTT; V gene: TRBV20-1; clone size: many; D gene: NA; J gene: TRBJ2-2
CDR3 protein: CASRRGYGYTF; CDR3 DNA: TGTGCCAGTCGGCGGGGCTATGGCTACACCTTC; V gene: TRBV6-1; clone size: NA; D gene: NA; J gene: TRBJ1-2
CDR3 protein: CASSFVGEDSGANVLTF; CDR3 DNA: TGTGCCAGCAGTTTCGTGGGGGAGGACTCTGGGGCCAACGTCCTGACTTTC; V gene: TRBV27; clone size: many; D gene: NA; J gene: TRBJ2-6
CDR3 protein: CASSFTGLAGGPWTNTGELFF; CDR3 DNA: TGTGCCAGTAGTTTTACCGGACTAGCGGGAGGGCCTTGGACGAACACCGGGGAGCTGTTTTTT; V gene: TRBV19; clone size: NA; D gene: TRBD2; J gene: TRBJ2-2
CDR3 protein: CASSNTVAGQNQPQHF; CDR3 DNA: TGTGCCAGCAGCAACACAGTCGCAGGACAAAATCAGCCCCAGCATTTT; V gene: TRBV5-6; clone size: NA; D gene: NA; J gene: TRBJ1-5
CDR3 protein: CSTVIKAGGNQPQHF; CDR3 DNA: TGCAGTACGGTGATTAAGGCAGGGGGCAATCAGCCCCAGCATTTT; V gene: TRBV20-1; clone size: few; D gene: NA; J gene: TRBJ1-5
CDR3 protein: CASSLDLAGAGEQYF; CDR3 DNA: TGTGCCAGCAGCTTAGACCTAGCGGGAGCGGGCGAGCAGTACTTC; V gene: TRBV7-2; clone size: many; D gene: TRBD2; J gene: TRBJ2-7
CDR3 protein: CASSKDNTEAFF; CDR3 DNA: TGTGCCAGCAGTAAGGATAACACTGAAGCTTTCTTT; V gene: TRBV28; clone size: many; D gene: NA; J gene: TRBJ1-1
CDR3 protein: CASSFLLSETGELFF; CDR3 DNA: TGTGCCAGCAGCTTTCTCCTGTCGGAAACCGGGGAGCTGTTTTTT; V gene: TRBV5-8; clone size: many; D gene: NA; J gene: TRBJ2-2
CDR3 protein: CASSPTGGPMNTEAFF; CDR3 DNA: TGTGCCAGCAGTCCCACAGGGGGTCCCATGAACACTGAAGCTTTCTTT; V gene: TRBV6-1; clone size: NA; D gene: TRBD1; J gene: TRBJ1-1
CDR3 protein: CASSQGGSTGKLFF; CDR3 DNA: TGCGCCAGCAGCCAAGGAGGAAGCACCGGGAAGCTGTTTTTT; V gene: TRBV4-3; clone size: NA; D gene: NA; J gene: TRBJ2-2